A selection of T cell receptor beta chains follows, all from one sample in a study of technical replicates of blood from a few donors. Using immunoSEQ multiplex PCR, the repertoire was profiled, and TCRdb retains in-frame clones only, with some absent. Of 55,000 to 70,000 clones listed, approximately 84% are singletons. Sequenced material: PBMCs. All receptors come from a human donor in good health. Some clones in this sample may be carry-over from other donors' samples. CDR3s include the opening cysteine and the closing phenylalanine or tryptophan. A D gene is named only where the DNA matches it firmly. Where a row states a size, it is once, few, many or the class of an expanded clone; other rows omit it.

clone_size	cdr3_length	d_call	j_call	v_call	cdr3_aa	cdr3_nt
.	16	TRBD2	TRBJ2-7	TRBV5-1	CASSPELAGGPYEQYF	TGCGCCAGCAGCCCCGAGCTAGCGGGAGGGCCGTACGAGCAGTACTTC
.	16	TRBD2	TRBJ2-3	TRBV5-1	CASSLAPSGGVDTQYF	TGCGCCAGCAGCTTGGCGCCTAGCGGGGGGGTGGATACGCAGTATTTT
medium-sized	13	TRBD1	TRBJ2-7	TRBV10-3	CAISRTGYHEQYF	TGTGCCATCAGTAGGACAGGGTACCACGAGCAGTACTTC
.	13	.	TRBJ2-7	TRBV5-8	CASSLDQGYEQYF	TGTGCCAGCAGCTTGGATCAGGGGTACGAGCAGTACTTC
.	15	.	TRBJ1-3	TRBV7-2	CASSFTGTPGNTIYF	TGTGCCAGCAGCTTTACAGGGACACCTGGAAACACCATATATTTT
.	14	.	TRBJ1-2	TRBV7-9	CASSSGLGDDGYTF	TGTGCCAGCAGCTCCGGACTAGGAGACGATGGCTACACCTTC
few	15	.	TRBJ2-5	TRBV10-1	CASSARGAVQETQYF	TGCGCCAGCAGCGCCAGGGGGGCGGTGCAAGAGACCCAGTACTTC
.	14	TRBD2	TRBJ2-5	TRBV6-5	CASRTGLAYETQYF	TGTGCCAGCAGAACCGGACTAGCCTATGAGACCCAGTACTTC
.	15	TRBD2	TRBJ2-2	TRBV4-3	CASSSTSGITGELFF	TGCGCCAGCAGCTCGACTAGCGGAATCACCGGGGAGCTGTTTTTT
.	15	TRBD1	TRBJ2-7	TRBV27	CASSSIGTGGYEQYF	TGTGCCAGCAGTTCCATCGGGACAGGGGGCTACGAGCAGTACTTC
.	15	.	TRBJ1-3	TRBV4-3	CASSQQGLSGNTIYF	TGCGCCAGCAGCCAGCAGGGCCTCTCTGGAAACACCATATATTTT
.	16	TRBD1	TRBJ2-1	TRBV5-1	CASRQIPGQGPNEQFF	TGCGCCAGCAGGCAAATACCGGGACAGGGTCCCAATGAGCAGTTCTTC
.	12	TRBD1	TRBJ2-7	TRBV29-1	CSAGQGSYEQYF	TGCAGCGCCGGACAGGGCAGCTACGAGCAGTACTTC
.	11	.	TRBJ2-7	TRBV6-5	CASLNGGEQYF	TGTGCCAGCCTGAATGGAGGGGAGCAGTACTTC
.	13	.	TRBJ1-1	TRBV5-1	CASSLVSNTEAFF	TGCGCCAGCAGCTTGGTCTCCAACACTGAAGCTTTCTTT
.	14	TRBD1	TRBJ2-7	TRBV15	CATSRGQFPYEQYF	TGTGCCACCAGCAGGGGACAGTTTCCCTACGAGCAGTACTTC
.	15	TRBD1	TRBJ1-2	TRBV19	CASSTSRQGWDGYTF	TGTGCCAGTAGTACTAGCCGACAGGGTTGGGATGGCTACACCTTC
.	15	.	TRBJ1-5	TRBV6-1	CASSIGGYSNQPQHF	TGTGCCAGCAGTATTGGGGGGTATAGCAATCAGCCCCAGCATTTT
.	16	TRBD1	TRBJ1-1	TRBV5-1	CASSLARAGGGTEAFF	TGCGCCAGCAGCTTGGCCCGGGCAGGGGGAGGCACTGAAGCTTTCTTT
.	13	.	TRBJ1-2	TRBV27	CASRLTDNYGYTF	TGTGCCAGCAGACTTACAGATAACTATGGCTACACCTTC
once	17	TRBD2	TRBJ2-3	TRBV7-2	CASSLAPSGGAWDTQYF	TGTGCCAGCAGCTTAGCGCCCAGCGGGGGGGCCTGGGATACGCAGTATTTT
.	14	.	TRBJ2-7	TRBV11-3	CASSPGSSSYEQYF	TGTGCCAGCAGCCCCGGGTCGAGCTCCTACGAGCAGTACTTC
.	14	TRBD2	TRBJ2-1	TRBV7-2	CASSQLALWNEQFF	TGTGCCAGCAGCCAACTAGCGCTTTGGAATGAGCAGTTCTTC
.	15	.	TRBJ1-4	TRBV5-1	CASSLAAQTEEKLFF	TGCGCCAGCAGCTTGGCCGCACAGACGGAAGAAAAACTGTTTTTT
.	18	TRBD2	TRBJ2-1	TRBV7-9	CASSPIWGGGPSYNEQFF	TGTGCCAGCAGCCCAATATGGGGCGGGGGACCTTCCTACAATGAGCAGTTCTTC
.	15	TRBD1	TRBJ2-1	TRBV2	CASSEDRGQYNEQFF	TGTGCCAGCAGTGAGGACAGGGGACAGTACAATGAGCAGTTCTTC
once	15	.	TRBJ1-5	TRBV7-2	CASSRSGSGNQPQHF	TGTGCCAGCAGCAGATCAGGGTCGGGCAATCAGCCCCAGCATTTT
.	15	TRBD1	TRBJ1-6	TRBV18	CASSTGQGYNSPLHF	TGTGCCAGCTCAACCGGACAGGGTTACAATTCACCCCTCCACTTT
.	14	.	TRBJ1-1	TRBV5-1	CASSLLTAGTEAFF	TGCGCCAGCAGCTTGTTGACGGCGGGTACTGAAGCTTTCTTT
.	14	.	TRBJ2-7	TRBV7-8	CASSPWTNTYEQYF	TGTGCCAGCAGCCCCTGGACAAATACCTACGAGCAGTACTTC
.	16	TRBD2	TRBJ2-5	TRBV5-4	CASSLWSGGIQETQYF	TGTGCCAGCAGCTTGTGGTCGGGAGGCATTCAAGAGACCCAGTACTTC
.	15	.	TRBJ2-5	TRBV5-1	CASSLAAGAGETQYF	TGCGCCAGCAGCTTGGCTGCGGGGGCGGGGGAGACCCAGTACTTC
.	12	TRBD1	TRBJ2-3	TRBV19	CASSRTGHTQYF	TGTGCCAGTAGTCGGACAGGCCATACGCAGTATTTT
.	15	TRBD1	TRBJ2-7	TRBV5-6	CASSLEGTGGYEQYF	TGTGCCAGCAGCTTGGAAGGGACAGGGGGTTACGAGCAGTACTTC
.	15	.	TRBJ2-3	TRBV21-1	CASSNRLASTDTQYF	TGTGCCAGCAGCAATCGGCTAGCGAGCACAGATACGCAGTATTTT
.	14	TRBD1	TRBJ2-7	TRBV7-6	CASSLRIRGHEQYF	TGTGCCAGCAGCTTAAGGATCAGGGGGCACGAGCAGTACTTC
.	15	TRBD1	TRBJ2-7	TRBV30	CAWSVGTGGSYEQYF	TGTGCCTGGAGTGTCGGGACAGGGGGGTCCTACGAGCAGTACTTC
.	15	TRBD1	TRBJ1-1	TRBV18	CASSLDDRGNTEAFF	TGTGCCAGCTCACTCGACGACAGGGGGAACACTGAAGCTTTCTTT
.	15	.	TRBJ2-1	TRBV7-2	CASSLAPGARSEQFF	TGTGCCAGCAGCTTAGCTCCAGGGGCGCGTAGTGAGCAGTTCTTC
.	18	.	TRBJ2-1	TRBV4-3	CASSQEHPHLLDVNEQFF	TGCGCCAGCAGCCAAGAACACCCCCACCTCCTTGATGTAAATGAGCAGTTCTTC